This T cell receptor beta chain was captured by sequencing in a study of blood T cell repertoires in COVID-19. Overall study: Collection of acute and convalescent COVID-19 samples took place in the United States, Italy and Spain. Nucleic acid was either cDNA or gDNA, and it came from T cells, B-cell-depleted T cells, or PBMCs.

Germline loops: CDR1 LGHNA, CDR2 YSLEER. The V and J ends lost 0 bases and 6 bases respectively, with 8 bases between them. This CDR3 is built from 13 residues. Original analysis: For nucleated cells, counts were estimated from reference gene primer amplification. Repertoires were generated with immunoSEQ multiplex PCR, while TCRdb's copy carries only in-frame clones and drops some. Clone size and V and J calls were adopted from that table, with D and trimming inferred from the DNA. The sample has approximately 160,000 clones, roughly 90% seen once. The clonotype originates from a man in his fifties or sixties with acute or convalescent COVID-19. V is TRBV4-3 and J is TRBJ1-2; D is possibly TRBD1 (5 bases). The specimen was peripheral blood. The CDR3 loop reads CASSQDRGHGYTF. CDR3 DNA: TGCGCCAGCAGCCAAGATAGGGGCCATGGCTACACCTTC.